This TCR beta chain derives from a study of blood T cell repertoires in COVID-19. Libraries were prepared by immunoSEQ multiplex PCR; TCRdb keeps only in-frame clonotypes and omits some of them. The repertoire consists of 250,000 or so clones, with roughly 89% occurring once and the leading ten covering 4% to 5%. CDR1 is SGDLS and CDR2 is YYNGEE in the germline V gene. The length of the CDR3 is 15 residues. Trimming stripped 0 bases from V and 2 bases from J, with 11 bases between. The source of this sequence is a woman aged 40 to 50 who had recovered from COVID-19. The sequencing sample was made of peripheral blood. V gene TRBV9 combines with J gene TRBJ2-5; a possible D gene is TRBD1 (5 bases). The CDR3 sequence is CASSVEAGWQETQYF. The DNA for the CDR3 is TGTGCCAGCAGCGTAGAGGCAGGGTGGCAAGAGACCCAGTACTTC.